The clone carrying this TCR beta chain appeared many times. The antigen is unknown. The data belong to a study of T cells in Graves' hyperthyroidism and ophthalmopathy. Study-level findings and limits: Through a model of 13 V-J features, ophthalmopathy was separated from stable hyperthyroidism. For ophthalmopathy, model prediction preceded onset by a median roughly 6.3 months.

It was uncontrolled infection, other autoimmune disease, pregnancy or lactation that excluded patients. Losses at the gene ends were 6 bases for V and 11 bases for J; bases not matched to a gene: 9. The germline V gene encodes CDR1 LNHDA and CDR2 SQIVND (reference sequence). This CDR3 is built from 13 residues. TCR beta CDR3 regions were amplified from RNA. The primer set for the first-round RT-PCR of the TCR CDR3 was HTBI. MiXCR was run by TCRdb on the multiplex PCR reads, yielding one entry per CDR3 protein. The table lists 550,000 to 700,000 distinct CDR3 sequences, over 12% of them singletons. The chain is built from TRBV19 and TRBJ1-1; TRBD1 agrees at 10 bases. The source material was blood. This TCR was sampled from a woman aged 40 to 50 with Graves' ophthalmopathy. The CDR3 loop is CASSWDRGREAFF. CDR3 DNA sequence: TGTGCCAGTAGCTGGGACAGGGGCCGCGAGGCTTTCTTT.